Below, one T cell receptor beta chain is given with its context. The data are from a study of T-cell reconstitution after alpha-beta-depleted transplantation in children. CDR1 SEHNR and CDR2 FQNEAQ come from the germline V gene (reference sequence). The J segment lost 9 bases and the V segment lost 4 bases, leaving 3 bases of the junction unmatched. The CDR3 extends over 12 amino acids. TCRbeta library construction was performed incorporating unique molecular identifiers. TCRdb reprocessed the PCR reads with MiXCR, giving one entry per CDR3 protein. The table has nearly 550,000 distinct CDR3 sequences, approximately 20% seen once; the top ten hold roughly 3.3%.

The genes are TRBV7-9 and TRBJ2-1; 7 bases map to TRBD2. The material sequenced was PBMCs from the stem cell graft donor, taken from the stem cell graft. The clonotype originates from a human donor who donated a stem cell graft to a child with acute lymphoblastic leukemia. This CDR3 is CASSSREIEQFF. The CDR3 nucleotides read TGTGCCAGCAGCTCGCGGGAGATTGAGCAGTTCTTC.